Presented here are 6 T cell receptor beta chains from one specimen sequenced in a study of Tregs in tolerant kidney transplant recipients. Some clones are missing from TCRdb's copy, which holds only in-frame ones; the method was immunoSEQ multiplex PCR. The table includes roughly 80,000 clones, 85% to 95% detected once. The source material was Tregs from blood, sampled before the transplant. These receptors originate from a human donor who received a combined kidney and bone marrow transplant.

The chain is built from TRBV6-6 and TRBJ1-2; no clear D. Deletions cut 0 bases from V and 0 bases from J, with 5 bases between. The V gene's germline CDR1 is MNHNY and CDR2 SVGAGI (reference sequence). This CDR3 is 14 amino acids long. CDR3 residues: CASSYSMANYGYTF. The CDR3 nucleotides are TGTGCCAGCAGTTACTCGATGGCTAACTATGGCTACACCTTC.

The gene calls are TRBV12-5 and TRBJ2-6, with D uncertain. This CDR3 has 19 amino acids. V was shortened by 7 bases and J by 0 bases, with 22 bases between the two germline ends. Germline CDR1 reads LGHNT; CDR2 reads FRNRAP. The CDR3 loop reads CASAGGGQKMSSGANVLTF. The CDR3 DNA reads TGTGCTAGTGCCGGTGGTGGCCAAAAGATGAGCTCTGGGGCCAACGTCCTGACTTTC.

The rearrangement links TRBV11-2 to TRBJ1-1; D is undetermined. Trimming left V 6 bases short and J 0 bases short, with 8 bases between. Germline V gene sequence: CDR1 SGHAT, CDR2 FQNNGV. The CDR3 is 13 amino acids. DNA of the CDR3: TGTGCCAGCAGTTTCAGACTGAACACTGAAGCTTTCTTT. Its protein product is CASSFRLNTEAFF.

The DNA for the CDR3 is TGTGCCAGCAGCGTTAACTCGGCGGCAGATACGCAGTATTTT. It is translated as CASSVNSAADTQYF. The chain recombines TRBV9 with TRBJ2-3; D gene unclear. CDR1 and CDR2 from the germline V gene are SGDLS and YYNGEE. Trimming left V 2 bases short and J 4 bases short, with 11 bases between. This CDR3 region has 14 residues.

The table lists this clone with a few counts. The chain uses TRBV5-1 and TRBJ2-2, with D perhaps TRBD2 (6 bases). The V end was cut by 3 bases, the J end by 1 base, with 13 bases between. Germline V gives CDR1 SGHRS, CDR2 YFSETQ. The CDR3 runs 16 residues. CDR3 region: CASSSGGRKNTGELFF. CDR3 DNA: TGCGCCAGCAGCTCCGGAGGGCGCAAGAACACCGGGGAGCTGTTTTTT.

The V and J genes are TRBV27 and TRBJ1-6; no reliable D call. Germline V gene lookup returns CDR1 MNHEY and CDR2 SMNVEV (reference sequence). The CDR3 runs to 13 residues. Deletions cut 5 bases from V and 8 bases from J, with 10 bases between. In nucleotides, the CDR3 is TGTGCCAGCAGTGTGGTATTTTATTCACCCCTCCACTTT. It yields the protein CASSVVFYSPLHF.